The TCR beta chain under discussion was sequenced for a study of T-cell memory formation after mild COVID-19. Researchers used 5'RACE with constant-segment primers to make TCR alpha and TCR beta cDNA libraries that carry sample barcodes and UMIs. TCRdb recomputed calls from the 5' RACE reads with MiXCR, one row per CDR3 protein. The sample holds roughly 450,000 distinct CDR3 sequences, about 20% seen once. This clonotype was seen a handful of times. Its antigen is still unknown. Broader study findings: Pre-infection memory held some responding clones, suggesting pre-existing cross-reactive T cells responded.

Sequencing was carried out using PBMCs or a T cell subset sorted from them (not recorded which). The sequence was collected from a young man who had mild COVID-19 (a few samples of this study predate the infection). Cell type and time point are not known.

The CDR3 loop is CASSLVYGTSGETQYF. CDR3 DNA: TGTGCCAGCAGCTTAGTCTACGGGACATCTGGCGAGACCCAGTACTTC. The chain couples TRBV11-3 to TRBJ2-5, with D perhaps TRBD1 (6 bases). CDR1 is SGHNT and CDR2 is YENEEA in the germline V gene. The CDR3 contains 16 residues. The V end was cut by 1 base, the J end by 5 bases, with 17 bases between.